These T cell receptor beta chains were read from a single sample in a study of blood T cell repertoires in COVID-19. Clones were read by immunoSEQ multiplex PCR, and TCRdb kept only the in-frame ones, dropping some. The sample holds under 140,000 clones, around 74% seen once. Sample: peripheral blood. These receptor sequences come from a woman aged 60-75 years with acute or convalescent COVID-19. CDR3s include the opening cysteine and the closing phenylalanine or tryptophan. The D gene is left open where the match is weak. Clone size appears in some rows only: once, few, many, or a class for an expanded clone.

cdr3_length: 15
clone_size: -
d_call: -
v_call: TRBV24-1
j_call: TRBJ1-1
cdr3_aa: CATSRSGARNTEAFF
cdr3_nt: TGTGCCACCAGCCGAAGCGGGGCCAGGAACACTGAAGCTTTCTTT

cdr3_length: 16
clone_size: -
d_call: -
v_call: TRBV18
j_call: TRBJ1-4
cdr3_aa: CASSRGTAATNEKLFF
cdr3_nt: TGTGCCAGCTCGCGGGGGACGGCTGCAACTAATGAAAAACTGTTTTTT

cdr3_length: 15
clone_size: -
d_call: TRBD1
v_call: TRBV5-5
j_call: TRBJ1-2
cdr3_aa: CASSLAGTGVYGYTF
cdr3_nt: TGTGCCAGCAGCTTGGCCGGGACAGGGGTCTATGGCTACACCTTC

cdr3_length: 16
clone_size: -
d_call: -
v_call: TRBV28
j_call: TRBJ1-4
cdr3_aa: CASSLWGGGANEKLFF
cdr3_nt: TGTGCCAGCAGTTTATGGGGCGGGGGGGCTAATGAAAAACTGTTTTTT

cdr3_length: 13
clone_size: few
d_call: TRBD2
v_call: TRBV24-1
j_call: TRBJ2-3
cdr3_aa: CATQLAGQDTQYF
cdr3_nt: TGTGCCACTCAACTAGCGGGGCAAGATACGCAGTATTTT

cdr3_length: 16
clone_size: -
d_call: -
v_call: TRBV4-1
j_call: TRBJ1-5
cdr3_aa: CASSQGYPRDGWPQHF
cdr3_nt: TGCGCCAGCAGCCAAGGGTATCCCAGGGATGGTTGGCCCCAGCATTTT

cdr3_length: 14
clone_size: -
d_call: TRBD1
v_call: TRBV27
j_call: TRBJ1-4
cdr3_aa: CASSPRQGTEKLFF
cdr3_nt: TGTGCCAGCAGTCCAAGACAGGGAACTGAAAAACTGTTTTTT

cdr3_length: 15
clone_size: -
d_call: TRBD1
v_call: TRBV5-1
j_call: TRBJ1-3
cdr3_aa: CASSLGTDPGNTIYF
cdr3_nt: TGCGCCAGCAGCTTAGGGACAGATCCTGGAAACACCATATATTTT

cdr3_length: 16
clone_size: -
d_call: TRBD1
v_call: TRBV9
j_call: TRBJ1-2
cdr3_aa: CASSLGTASTNYGYTF
cdr3_nt: TGTGCCAGCAGCCTCGGGACAGCTTCCACTAACTATGGCTACACCTTC

cdr3_length: 15
clone_size: -
d_call: -
v_call: TRBV15
j_call: TRBJ2-3
cdr3_aa: CATSGGGLGTDTQYF
cdr3_nt: TGTGCCACCAGCGGGGGGGGCCTCGGCACAGATACGCAGTATTTT

cdr3_length: 15
clone_size: once
d_call: -
v_call: TRBV19
j_call: TRBJ1-5
cdr3_aa: CASSPPGTMNGYQHF
cdr3_nt: TGTGCCAGTAGTCCTCCCGGGACAATGAACGGATACCAGCATTTT

cdr3_length: 15
clone_size: -
d_call: -
v_call: TRBV7-9
j_call: TRBJ1-2
cdr3_aa: CASERTPTGISGYTF
cdr3_nt: TGTGCCAGCGAAAGGACCCCCACGGGGATCTCTGGCTACACCTTC

cdr3_length: 14
clone_size: -
d_call: -
v_call: TRBV9
j_call: TRBJ1-1
cdr3_aa: CASSPRTSYPEAFF
cdr3_nt: TGTGCCAGCAGCCCCCGGACATCCTACCCTGAAGCTTTCTTT

cdr3_length: 12
clone_size: few
d_call: -
v_call: TRBV6-2/TRBV6-3
j_call: TRBJ2-7
cdr3_aa: CASSRGGGEQYF
cdr3_nt: TGTGCCAGCAGCAGGGGGGGCGGAGAGCAGTACTTC

cdr3_length: 15
clone_size: -
d_call: -
v_call: TRBV28
j_call: TRBJ1-1
cdr3_aa: CASSLSSVMNTEAFF
cdr3_nt: TGTGCCAGCAGTTTAAGTTCGGTTATGAACACTGAAGCTTTCTTT

cdr3_length: 14
clone_size: few
d_call: -
v_call: TRBV5-1
j_call: TRBJ1-4
cdr3_aa: CASSPLSGGEKLFF
cdr3_nt: TGCGCCAGCAGCCCCTTATCCGGGGGTGAAAAACTGTTTTTT

cdr3_length: 14
clone_size: -
d_call: -
v_call: TRBV6-5
j_call: TRBJ2-7
cdr3_aa: CASREGTSSYEQYF
cdr3_nt: TGTGCCAGCAGGGAGGGGACGAGCTCCTACGAGCAGTACTTC

cdr3_length: 14
clone_size: -
d_call: TRBD1
v_call: TRBV28
j_call: TRBJ1-2
cdr3_aa: CASSLRQGKSGYTF
cdr3_nt: TGTGCCAGCAGTTTACGACAGGGGAAGTCTGGCTACACCTTC

cdr3_length: 16
clone_size: -
d_call: TRBD1
v_call: TRBV18
j_call: TRBJ2-2
cdr3_aa: CASSRWTGDNTGELFF
cdr3_nt: TGTGCCAGCTCACGGTGGACAGGGGATAACACCGGGGAGCTGTTTTTT

cdr3_length: 14
clone_size: -
d_call: -
v_call: TRBV6-1
j_call: TRBJ1-6
cdr3_aa: CASSESGPNSPLHF
cdr3_nt: TGTGCCAGCAGTGAATCTGGGCCTAATTCACCCCTCCACTTT

cdr3_length: 15
clone_size: -
d_call: TRBD1
v_call: TRBV7-2
j_call: TRBJ2-2
cdr3_aa: CASSSQGRVTGELFF
cdr3_nt: TGTGCCAGCAGCTCACAGGGGCGGGTAACCGGGGAGCTGTTTTTT

cdr3_length: 15
clone_size: -
d_call: -
v_call: TRBV29-1
j_call: TRBJ1-1
cdr3_aa: CSVKYTGGMNTEAFF
cdr3_nt: TGCAGCGTGAAATACACGGGGGGAATGAACACTGAAGCTTTCTTT

cdr3_length: 15
clone_size: -
d_call: TRBD1
v_call: TRBV7-2
j_call: TRBJ1-3
cdr3_aa: CAVRDSQRSGNTIYF
cdr3_nt: TGTGCCGTTCGGGACAGCCAACGCTCTGGAAACACCATATATTTT